Following are 19 T cell receptor beta chains from one sample sequenced in a study of response to subunit inactivated influenza vaccine. One entry per CDR3 protein, called by TCRdb with MiXCR from the RT-PCR reads. Here the sample spans under 500,000 distinct CDR3 sequences, 10% to 11% being singletons. Source: PBMCs from blood, taken about 40 days after vaccination. The source of these receptors is a man aged 45-60 years who received an inactivated influenza vaccine.

This clonotype was counted between two and nine times. The rearrangement joins TRBV7-2 to TRBJ2-5; 8 bases map to TRBD2. The CDR3 length is 16 residues. CDR1 and CDR2 from the germline V gene are SGHTA and FQGNSA. The junction had 11 bases not matched to a gene; V was cut back by 3 bases and J by 5 bases. The CDR3 spells CASSFGGSSGGETQYF. The CDR3 nucleotides are TGTGCCAGCAGCTTCGGTGGATCCAGCGGGGGTGAGACCCAGTACTTC. The full variable domain, completed using reference TRBV7-2 and TRBJ2-5, is GAGVSQSPSNKVTEKGKDVELRCDPISGHTALYWYRQSLGQGLEFLIYFQGNSAPDKSGLPSDRFSAERTGGSVSTLTIQRTQQEDSAVYLCASSFGGSSGGETQYFGPGTRLLVL.

This clonotype was seen only a few times. The chain couples TRBV9 to TRBJ2-7; D is perhaps TRBD1 or TRBD2 (5 bases each). The CDR3 has 14 residues. The ends were cut back, 3 bases at V and 4 bases at J, with 14 bases in the middle. Germline V CDR1 and CDR2: SGDLS, YYNGEE. In DNA form, the CDR3 reads TGTGCCAGCAGCGGAGGGACCAATCCTTACGAGCAGTACTTC. It translates to CASSGGTNPYEQYF.

This clonotype was picked up a small number of times. The J gene is TRBJ2-5, the V gene TRBV11-2; TRBD1 might be the D (5 bases). The germline V gene has CDR1 SGHAT and CDR2 FQNNGV. The V gene lost 3 bases and the J gene lost 2 bases, with 10 bases spanning the gap. This CDR3 comprises 14 residues. The CDR3 spells CASSFQGIQETQYF. In nucleotides, the CDR3 is TGTGCCAGCAGCTTTCAGGGTATTCAAGAGACCCAGTACTTC.

This chain uses TRBV7-2 with TRBJ2-3, with 12 bases matching TRBD2. V shed 7 bases and J 0 bases; nucleotides not matched to a gene: 8. The CDR3 length is 17 residues. Germline-derived CDR1 and CDR2 are SGHTA and FQGNSA. For the CDR3, the DNA is TGTGCCAGCACCCCTAGCGGGAGGGCCCTAAGCACAGATACGCAGTATTTT. Protein product: CASTPSGRALSTDTQYF.

This clonotype was observed a handful of times. The chain uses TRBV6-5 and TRBJ2-2; no definite D call. Germline V gives CDR1 MNHEY, CDR2 SVGAGI. The CDR3 has 12 residues. Deletions cut 11 bases from V and 0 bases from J, with 7 bases between. CDR3 DNA: TGTGCCCCTCAAGCGAACACCGGGGAGCTGTTTTTT. Its protein product is CAPQANTGELFF.

The J gene is TRBJ2-4, the V gene TRBV20-1, with a tentative D call TRBD1 (5 bases). V shed 6 bases and J shed 0 bases, with 15 bases lying between them. This CDR3 contains 15 residues. Per the germline V gene, CDR1 is DFQATT and CDR2 is SNEGSKA (reference sequence). For the CDR3, the DNA is TGCAGTGCCCCGACCTTAGGGGTAGCCAAAAACATTCAGTACTTC. Amino acids: CSAPTLGVAKNIQYF.

This clonotype was seen many times. The chain joins TRBV7-2 to TRBJ1-2; D uncertain. V was pared by 0 bases and J by 4 bases, with 12 bases between. Per the germline V gene, CDR1 is SGHTA and CDR2 is FQGNSA. This CDR3 contains 15 residues. CDR3 DNA sequence: TGTGCCAGCAGCTTAGCGATCTCGACGGGCTATGGCTACACCTTC. Amino acid sequence: CASSLAISTGYGYTF. The full variable domain, with the rest looked up from reference TRBV7-2 and TRBJ1-2, is GAGVSQSPSNKVTEKGKDVELRCDPISGHTALYWYRQSLGQGLEFLIYFQGNSAPDKSGLPSDRFSAERTGGSVSTLTIQRTQQEDSAVYLCASSLAISTGYGYTFGSGTRLTVV.

This clonotype was observed a handful of times. The chain has TRBV28 and TRBJ1-5, with TRBD1 as a possible D gene (5 bases). Looked up from germline, CDR1 is MDHEN and CDR2 is SYDVKM. This CDR3 region has 15 residues. The germline V and J ends were trimmed by 6 bases and 1 base, with 13 bases remaining between them. The DNA of the CDR3 is TGTGCCAGCAGAAACCAGGGTGGCAGCAATCAGCCCCAGCATTTT. Protein sequence: CASRNQGGSNQPQHF.

The rearrangement uses TRBV6-5 and TRBJ2-5, with 8 bases lining up with TRBD2. In germline, CDR1 is MNHEY, CDR2 SVGAGI. Trimming took 4 bases from V and 5 from J; bases not matched to a gene: 9. The CDR3 extends over 15 amino acids. The CDR3 sequence is CASSFPQRELETQYF. The CDR3 DNA follows: TGTGCCAGCAGTTTCCCTCAGCGGGAGTTGGAGACCCAGTACTTC.

V usage is TRBV20-1 and J usage is TRBJ2-6, with D maybe TRBD1 (6 bases). The V end lost 1 base, the J end lost 4 bases, and 11 bases lay between the germline ends. CDR3 length: 15 residues. CDR1 and CDR2 (germline): DFQATT, SNEGSKA (reference sequence). The CDR3 region has the DNA TGCAGTGCTAGAGGAAGGGGGAGAGGGGCCAACGTCCTGACTTTC. Protein sequence: CSARGRGRGANVLTF.

This clonotype turned up a few times. The chain couples TRBV7-9 to TRBJ2-7, with D hard to call. The CDR3 consists of 13 residues. Germline assignment: CDR1 SEHNR and CDR2 FQNEAQ (reference sequence). The V gene lost 5 bases and the J gene lost 6 bases, with 14 bases spanning the gap. For the CDR3, the DNA is TGTGCCAGCAGCCCTGGAATAGCAATCGAGCAGTACTTC. This encodes CASSPGIAIEQYF. The full variable domain, in which reference TRBV7-9 and TRBJ2-7 provide the parts outside the CDR3, is DTGVSQNPRHKITKRGQNVTFRCDPISEHNRLYWYRQTLGQGPEFLTYFQNEAQLEKSRLLSDRFSAERPKGSFSTLEIQRTEQGDSAMYLCASSPGIAIEQYFGPGTRLTVT.

This chain joins TRBV5-1 and TRBJ2-2; the match to TRBD2 covers 8 bases. V shed 6 bases, J shed 2 bases, and the junction held 6 bases outside the gene matches. The CDR3 runs to 15 residues. Germline CDR1 SGHRS, CDR2 YFSETQ. CDR3 sequence reads: CASTRGGRNTGELFF. CDR3 DNA: TGCGCCAGCACCCGCGGGGGGCGCAACACCGGGGAGCTGTTTTTT.

The genes are TRBV5-1 and TRBJ2-3; 9 nucleotides line up with TRBD2. Germline V gene data show CDR1 as SGHRS and CDR2 as YFSETQ. This CDR3 region has 17 residues. Unmatched junction bases numbered 12, after V lost 3 bases and J lost 4 bases. The CDR3 here is CASSSPGSGGRADTQYF. CDR3 nucleotides: TGCGCCAGCAGCTCGCCGGGGAGCGGGGGGAGGGCAGATACGCAGTATTTT.

This clonotype was counted many times. The chain joins TRBV13 to TRBJ2-1, with 14 bases identical to TRBD2. The length of the CDR3 is 15 residues. CDR1 and CDR2 from the germline V gene are PRHDT and FYEKMQ (reference sequence). The V gene end was trimmed by 6 bases and the J gene end by 7 bases; junction bases not matched to a gene: 5. Here the CDR3 DNA reads TGTGCCAGCAGTTCTCGACTAGCGGGAGGGAATGAGCAGTTCTTC. Protein: CASSSRLAGGNEQFF.

The table lists this clonotype with many counts. V and J are TRBV5-6 and TRBJ2-3; D is perhaps TRBD2 (6 bases). Per the germline V gene, CDR1 is SGHDT and CDR2 is YYEEEE. Trimming stripped 4 bases from V and 3 bases from J, with 9 bases between. This CDR3 region has 13 residues. In DNA, the CDR3 is TGTGCCAGCAGCCGGACTATGACAGATACGCAGTATTTT. As protein: CASSRTMTDTQYF.

The V call is TRBV5-1, the J call TRBJ2-2, with 10 bases aligning to TRBD2. The V gene end was trimmed by 5 bases and the J gene end by 0 bases; junction bases not matched to a gene: 10. CDR1 and CDR2 from the germline V gene are SGHRS and YFSETQ. The CDR3 runs to 18 residues. The CDR3 here is CASRLAGHNAANTGELFF. CDR3 coding DNA: TGCGCCAGCAGACTAGCGGGACACAATGCTGCGAACACCGGGGAGCTGTTTTTT.

This chain uses TRBV7-2 with TRBJ1-2; weak D call: TRBD1 (5 bases). In germline, CDR1 is SGHTA, CDR2 FQGNSA. The CDR3 is 14 residues long. Trimming cost V 5 bases and J 6 bases, with 16 bases left between them. The CDR3 DNA sequence: TGTGCCAGCAGCCAGACAAAGGGGTATGATGGCTACACCTTC. This gives the protein CASSQTKGYDGYTF.

This clonotype was observed a few times. This rearrangement joins TRBV7-6 to TRBJ2-3, with D perhaps matching TRBD2 (5 bases). V was trimmed by 5 bases and J by 7 bases, leaving 22 bases between them. The germline V gene encodes CDR1 SGHVS and CDR2 FNYEAQ. The CDR3 spans 16 residues. CDR3 sequence reads: CASSRTFDSAPNTQYF. The DNA for the CDR3 is TGTGCCAGCAGCCGGACCTTTGATAGCGCCCCGAATACGCAGTATTTT.

This clonotype was counted a few times. The chain has TRBV24-1 and TRBJ2-7; 8 nucleotides align to TRBD2. With V trimmed by 3 bases and J by 1 base, 1 base remained unmatched. The CDR3 consists of 14 residues. Germline V gene data show CDR1 as KGHDR and CDR2 as SFDVKD. DNA for the CDR3: TGTGCCACCAGTGATAGCGGGAGTTCCTACGAGCAGTACTTC. Translating it yields CATSDSGSSYEQYF.